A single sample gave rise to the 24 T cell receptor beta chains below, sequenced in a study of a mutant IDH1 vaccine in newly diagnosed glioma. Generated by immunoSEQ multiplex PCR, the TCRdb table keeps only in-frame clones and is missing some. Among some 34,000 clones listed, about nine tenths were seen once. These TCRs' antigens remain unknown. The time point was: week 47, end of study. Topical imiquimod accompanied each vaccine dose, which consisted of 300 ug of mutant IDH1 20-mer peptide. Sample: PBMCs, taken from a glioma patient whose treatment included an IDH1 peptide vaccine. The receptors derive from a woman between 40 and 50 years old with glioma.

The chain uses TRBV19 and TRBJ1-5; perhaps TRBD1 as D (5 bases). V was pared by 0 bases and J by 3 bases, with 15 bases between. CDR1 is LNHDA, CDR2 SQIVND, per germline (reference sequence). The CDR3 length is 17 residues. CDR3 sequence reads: CASSIDLWGGFNQPQHF. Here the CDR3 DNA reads TGTGCCAGTAGTATAGACCTATGGGGGGGATTCAATCAGCCCCAGCATTTT.

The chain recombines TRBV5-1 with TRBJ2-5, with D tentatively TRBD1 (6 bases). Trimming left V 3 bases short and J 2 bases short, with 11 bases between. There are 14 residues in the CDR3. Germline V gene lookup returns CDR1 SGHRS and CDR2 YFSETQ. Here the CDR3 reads CASSSLDRQETQYF. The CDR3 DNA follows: TGCGCCAGCAGCTCGCTTGACAGGCAAGAGACCCAGTACTTC.

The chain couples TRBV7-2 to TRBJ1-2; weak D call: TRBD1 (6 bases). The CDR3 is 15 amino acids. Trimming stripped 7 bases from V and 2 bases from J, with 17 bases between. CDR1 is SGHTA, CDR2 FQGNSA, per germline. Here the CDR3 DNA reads TGTGCCAGCACCCTGGGCCCAGGGGAAAACTATGGCTACACCTTC. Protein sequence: CASTLGPGENYGYTF. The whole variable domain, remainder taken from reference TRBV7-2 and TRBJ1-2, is GAGVSQSPSNKVTEKGKDVELRCDPISGHTALYWYRQSLGQGLEFLIYFQGNSAPDKSGLPSDRFSAERTGGSVSTLTIQRTQQEDSAVYLCASTLGPGENYGYTFGSGTRLTVV.

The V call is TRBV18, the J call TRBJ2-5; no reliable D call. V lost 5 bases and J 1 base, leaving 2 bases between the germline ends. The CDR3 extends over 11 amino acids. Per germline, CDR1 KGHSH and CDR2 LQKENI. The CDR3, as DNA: TGTGCCAGCTCAGCCCAAGAGACCCAGTACTTC. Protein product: CASSAQETQYF.

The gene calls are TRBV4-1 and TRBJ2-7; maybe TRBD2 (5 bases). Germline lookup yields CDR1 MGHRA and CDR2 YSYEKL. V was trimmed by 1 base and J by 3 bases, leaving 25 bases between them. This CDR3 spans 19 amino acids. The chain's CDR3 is CASSQAGSFGRPAYYEQYF. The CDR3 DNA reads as TGCGCCAGCAGCCAAGCGGGGAGTTTTGGACGCCCCGCTTACTACGAGCAGTACTTC.

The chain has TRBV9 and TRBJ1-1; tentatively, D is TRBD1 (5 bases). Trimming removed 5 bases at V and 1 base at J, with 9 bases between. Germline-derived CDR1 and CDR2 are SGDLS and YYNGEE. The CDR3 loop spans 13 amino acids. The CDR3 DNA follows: TGTGCCAGCAGTCTTACAGGGAACACTGAAGCTTTCTTT. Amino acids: CASSLTGNTEAFF.

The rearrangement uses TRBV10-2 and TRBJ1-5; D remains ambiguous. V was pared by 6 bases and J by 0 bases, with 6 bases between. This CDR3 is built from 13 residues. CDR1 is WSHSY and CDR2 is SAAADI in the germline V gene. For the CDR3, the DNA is TGCGCCAGCAGCGGGTATAGCAATCAGCCCCAGCATTTT. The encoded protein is CASSGYSNQPQHF.

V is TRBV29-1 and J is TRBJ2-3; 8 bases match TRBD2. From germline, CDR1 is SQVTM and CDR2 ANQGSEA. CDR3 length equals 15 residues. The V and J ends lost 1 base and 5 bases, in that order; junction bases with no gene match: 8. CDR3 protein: CSVEVAGTREDTQYF. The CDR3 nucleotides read TGCAGCGTTGAAGTGGCGGGGACTAGAGAAGATACGCAGTATTTT.

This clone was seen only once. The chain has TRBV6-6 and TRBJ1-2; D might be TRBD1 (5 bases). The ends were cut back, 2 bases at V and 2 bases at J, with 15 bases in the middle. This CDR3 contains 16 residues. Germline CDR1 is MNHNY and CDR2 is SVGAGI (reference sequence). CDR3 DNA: TGTGCCAGCAGTTACGAAGACAGCTCGCCCAACTATGGCTACACCTTC. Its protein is CASSYEDSSPNYGYTF.

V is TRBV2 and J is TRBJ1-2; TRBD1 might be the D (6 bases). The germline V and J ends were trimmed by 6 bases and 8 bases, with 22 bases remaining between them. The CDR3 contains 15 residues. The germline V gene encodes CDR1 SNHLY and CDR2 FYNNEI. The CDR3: CASSEHQGTRWGYTF. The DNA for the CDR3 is TGTGCCAGCAGCGAACACCAGGGGACGCGGTGGGGCTACACCTTC. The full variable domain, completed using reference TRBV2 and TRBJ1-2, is EPEVTQTPSHQVTQMGQEVILRCVPISNHLYFYWYRQILGQKVEFLVSFYNNEISEKSEIFDDQFSVERPDGSNFTLKIRSTKLEDSAMYFCASSEHQGTRWGYTFGSGTRLTVV.

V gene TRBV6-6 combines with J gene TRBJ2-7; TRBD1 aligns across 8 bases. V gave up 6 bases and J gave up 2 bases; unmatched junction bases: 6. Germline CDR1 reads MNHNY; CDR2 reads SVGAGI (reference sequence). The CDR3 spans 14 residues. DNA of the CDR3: TGTGCCAGCAGCCCGGGACAGGATCCCTACGAGCAGTACTTC. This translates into CASSPGQDPYEQYF.

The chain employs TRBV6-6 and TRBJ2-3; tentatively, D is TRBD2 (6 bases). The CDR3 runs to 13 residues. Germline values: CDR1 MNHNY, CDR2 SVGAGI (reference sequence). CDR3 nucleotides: TGTGCTATCCGGGACTCGGGCGCAGATACGCAGTATTTT. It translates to CAIRDSGADTQYF.

This chain's CDR3 is CASSVDSSYEQYF. The CDR3 coding sequence is TGTGCCAGTAGTGTGGACAGCTCCTACGAGCAGTACTTC. The J gene is TRBJ2-7, the V gene TRBV19; D may be TRBD1 (6 bases). Trimming stripped 5 bases from V and 0 bases from J, with 8 bases between. Germline V gene sequence: CDR1 LNHDA, CDR2 SQIVND (reference sequence). This CDR3 is built from 13 residues.

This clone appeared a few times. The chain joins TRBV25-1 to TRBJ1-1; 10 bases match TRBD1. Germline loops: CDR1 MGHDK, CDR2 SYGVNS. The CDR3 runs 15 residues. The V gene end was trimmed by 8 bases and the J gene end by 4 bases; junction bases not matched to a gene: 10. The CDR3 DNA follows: TGTGCCAGCGAACTCGGGACAGGGGTTTCCACTGAAGCTTTCTTT. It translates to CASELGTGVSTEAFF.

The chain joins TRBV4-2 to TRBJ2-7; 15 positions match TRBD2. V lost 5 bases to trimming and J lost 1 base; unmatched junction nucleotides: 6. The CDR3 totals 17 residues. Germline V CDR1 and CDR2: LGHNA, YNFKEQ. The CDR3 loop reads CASSSGLAGGLSYEQYF. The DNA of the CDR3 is TGTGCCAGCAGCTCGGGACTAGCGGGGGGACTTTCCTACGAGCAGTACTTC.

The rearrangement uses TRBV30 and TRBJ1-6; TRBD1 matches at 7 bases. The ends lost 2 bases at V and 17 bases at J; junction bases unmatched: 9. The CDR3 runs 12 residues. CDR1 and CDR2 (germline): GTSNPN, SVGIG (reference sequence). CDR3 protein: CAWSKTGNRVHF. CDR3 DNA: TGTGCCTGGAGTAAGACAGGGAATAGGGTCCACTTT.

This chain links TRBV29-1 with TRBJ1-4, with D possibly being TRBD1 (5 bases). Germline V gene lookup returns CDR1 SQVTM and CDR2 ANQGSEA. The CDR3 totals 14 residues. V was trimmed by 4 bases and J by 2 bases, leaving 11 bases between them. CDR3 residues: CSVVLSGTNEKLFF. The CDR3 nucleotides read TGCAGCGTTGTCTTATCAGGGACTAATGAAAAACTGTTTTTT.

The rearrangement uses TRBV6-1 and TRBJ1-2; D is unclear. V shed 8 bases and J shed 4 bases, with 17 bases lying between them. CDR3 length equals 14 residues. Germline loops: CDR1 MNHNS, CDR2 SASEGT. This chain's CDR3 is CASGIRAVTYGYTF. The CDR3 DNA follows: TGTGCCAGCGGGATTCGGGCAGTCACCTATGGCTACACCTTC.

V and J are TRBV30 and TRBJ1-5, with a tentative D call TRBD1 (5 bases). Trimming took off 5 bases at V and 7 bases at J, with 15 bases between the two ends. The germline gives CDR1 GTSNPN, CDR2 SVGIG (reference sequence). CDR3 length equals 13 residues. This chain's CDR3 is CAWSGDRGQPQHF. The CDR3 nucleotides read TGTGCCTGGTCCGGGGACCGTGGACAGCCCCAGCATTTT.

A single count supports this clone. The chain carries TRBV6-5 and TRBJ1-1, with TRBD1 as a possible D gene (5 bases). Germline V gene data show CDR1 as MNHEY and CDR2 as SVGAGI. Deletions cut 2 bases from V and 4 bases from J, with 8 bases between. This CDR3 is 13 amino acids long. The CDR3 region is CASSYAQGTEAFF. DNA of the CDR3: TGTGCCAGCAGTTACGCGCAGGGCACTGAAGCTTTCTTT.

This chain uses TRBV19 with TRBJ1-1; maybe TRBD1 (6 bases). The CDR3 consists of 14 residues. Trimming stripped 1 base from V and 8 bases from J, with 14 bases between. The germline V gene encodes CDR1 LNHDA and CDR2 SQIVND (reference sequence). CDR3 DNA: TGTGCCAGTAGTATAGGCGGGGACATGGAAGAAGCTTTCTTT. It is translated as CASSIGGDMEEAFF.

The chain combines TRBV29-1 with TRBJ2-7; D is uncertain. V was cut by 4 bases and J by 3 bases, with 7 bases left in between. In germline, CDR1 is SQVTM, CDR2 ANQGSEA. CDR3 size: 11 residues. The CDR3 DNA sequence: TGCAGCGTTGGAACAGACTACGAGCAGTACTTC. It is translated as CSVGTDYEQYF.

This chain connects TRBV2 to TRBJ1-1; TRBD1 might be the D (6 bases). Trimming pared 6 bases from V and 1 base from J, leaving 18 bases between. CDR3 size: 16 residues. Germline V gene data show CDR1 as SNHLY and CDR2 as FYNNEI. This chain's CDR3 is CASRTKPRTANTEAFF. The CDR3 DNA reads TGTGCCAGCAGGACCAAACCAAGGACAGCGAACACTGAAGCTTTCTTT. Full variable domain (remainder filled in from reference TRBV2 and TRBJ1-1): EPEVTQTPSHQVTQMGQEVILRCVPISNHLYFYWYRQILGQKVEFLVSFYNNEISEKSEIFDDQFSVERPDGSNFTLKIRSTKLEDSAMYFCASRTKPRTANTEAFFGQGTRLTVV.

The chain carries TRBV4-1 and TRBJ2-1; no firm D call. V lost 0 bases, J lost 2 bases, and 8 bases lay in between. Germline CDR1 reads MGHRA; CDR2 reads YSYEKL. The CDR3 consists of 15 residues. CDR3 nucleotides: TGCGCCAGCAGCCAAGAAGGTATCCCCTACAATGAGCAGTTCTTC. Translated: CASSQEGIPYNEQFF.